This passage covers 20 T cell receptor beta chains from one sample sequenced in a study of beta chain features in type 1 diabetes. Study outcomes and limitations: In every one of the four CD4+ subsets, TCRB CDR3s were moderately but significantly shorter in Type 1 diabetes patients.

Every isolated RNA sample was fully reverse transcribed, so sequencing captured expressed TCRB transcripts. Sequencing was performed with immunoSEQ multiplex PCR; in TCRdb, only in-frame clones are kept and a portion is missing. The sample shows 130,000 or so clones, approximately 10% of them seen only once. Their specific antigens are unknown. The specimen sequenced was central memory CD4+ T cells from blood. The receptors shown here come from a young man with type 1 diabetes.

This clone occurred a few times. V and J are TRBV7-9 and TRBJ1-6; TRBD1 matches at 9 bases. J gave up 7 bases and V 5 bases, and 3 bases lay outside the gene matches. The V gene's germline CDR1 is SEHNR and CDR2 FQNEAQ (reference sequence). This CDR3 has 14 amino acids. The CDR3 here is CASSTGTGNSPLHF. Here the CDR3 DNA reads TGTGCCAGCAGCACCGGGACAGGGAATTCACCCCTCCACTTT.

The chain links TRBV19 to TRBJ2-5; TRBD2 matches 8 bases. The CDR3 runs to 14 residues. Germline trimming cut 3 bases from V and 5 bases from J; bases unmatched to any gene: 5. Per germline, CDR1 LNHDA and CDR2 SQIVND (reference sequence). CDR3 in amino acids: CASSITGGYETQYF. In nucleotides, the CDR3 is TGTGCCAGTAGTATTACGGGAGGGTATGAGACCCAGTACTTC.

This clone was found a few times. At one boundary the junction diverges from the germline segment, which might be a read error. The chain carries TRBV7-7 and TRBJ2-5; the D is unclear. Germline CDR1 reads SSHAT; CDR2 reads FNYEAQ (reference sequence). The CDR3 has 13 residues. CDR3 sequence (DNA): TGTGCTAGCAGCTTAGTGGCGGAAGAGACCCAGTACTTC. Encoded protein: CASSLVAEETQYF.

This clone was counted between two and nine times. This sample also contains other DNA sequences that code for the same CDR3. The chain combines TRBV28 with TRBJ1-5; 8 bases line up with TRBD1. With 4 bases clipped from V and 4 bases from J, the junction kept 3 bases outside the gene matches. The germline gives CDR1 MDHEN, CDR2 SYDVKM. The CDR3 runs 14 residues. The CDR3 spells CASSSGQGNQPQHF. CDR3 coding DNA: TGTGCCAGCAGTTCTGGACAGGGAAATCAGCCCCAGCATTTT.

CDR3 amino acids: CASSSGSTYEQYF. DNA for the CDR3: TGTGCCAGCAGTTCAGGGTCCACCTACGAGCAGTACTTC. V gene TRBV6-6 combines with J gene TRBJ2-7, with a weak D call TRBD1 (5 bases). Per the germline V gene, CDR1 is MNHNY and CDR2 is SVGAGI (reference sequence). The CDR3 extends over 13 amino acids. Trimming took 4 bases from V and 2 from J, leaving 9 bases between them.

In its sample, this clone was seen a few times. The CDR3 region has the DNA TGTGCCAGCAGCGCAGGGTCCCGAAGGGACAATGAGCAGTTCTTC. Its translation is CASSAGSRRDNEQFF. V and J are TRBV9 and TRBJ2-1, with D possibly being TRBD1 (5 bases). CDR1 SGDLS and CDR2 YYNGEE come from the germline V gene. Trimming stripped 3 bases from V and 5 bases from J, with 15 bases between. The CDR3 totals 15 residues.

The chain couples TRBV10-3 to TRBJ2-1, with a tentative D call TRBD1 (7 bases). CDR1 and CDR2 (germline): ENHRY, SYGVKD. The V gene lost 9 bases and the J gene lost 8 bases, with 11 bases spanning the gap. The CDR3 extends over 11 amino acids. The chain's CDR3 is CAMGRGDEQFF. For the CDR3, the DNA is TGTGCCATGGGCAGGGGGGATGAGCAGTTCTTC.

The chain couples TRBV18 to TRBJ2-5; 8 nucleotides line up with TRBD2. The CDR3 consists of 17 residues. The germline V gene encodes CDR1 KGHSH and CDR2 LQKENI. V was pared by 1 base and J by 1 base, with 8 bases of the junction left unmatched. CDR3 DNA: TGTGCCAGCTCACCACAGCTCCTGGCGGGGGGCCAAGAGACCCAGTACTTC. This encodes CASSPQLLAGGQETQYF.

In this sample, this clone turned up many times. CDR3 nucleotide sequence: TGCGCCAGCAGCCACACTTTAGCGACCGGGGAGCTGTTTTTT. This gives the protein CASSHTLATGELFF. The chain carries TRBV4-1 and TRBJ2-2, with D perhaps matching TRBD2 (5 bases). Germline V lookup: CDR1 MGHRA, CDR2 YSYEKL. V lost 3 bases and J lost 5, with 10 bases in between. The CDR3 totals 14 residues.

There are a few counts of this clone. V gene TRBV6-1 combines with J gene TRBJ2-7, with TRBD2 identical over 13 bases. V trimming: 6 bases; J trimming: 3 bases; junction bases outside the gene matches: 5. Per germline, CDR1 MNHNS and CDR2 SASEGT. The CDR3 length is 15 residues. The CDR3, as DNA: TGTGCCAGCAGAGCCGGGACTAGCGGGGACTACGAGCAGTACTTC. This codes for CASRAGTSGDYEQYF.

The chain carries TRBV9 and TRBJ1-1, with TRBD1 as a possible D gene (5 bases). The V end lost 3 bases, the J end lost 0 bases, and 9 bases lay between the germline ends. This CDR3 has 14 amino acids. From germline, CDR1 is SGDLS and CDR2 YYNGEE. CDR3 DNA sequence: TGTGCCAGCAGCGAACGACAGATGAACACTGAAGCTTTCTTT. It is translated as CASSERQMNTEAFF.

The CDR3 protein is CASSLVGGGAETQYF. The CDR3, as DNA: TGTGCCAGCAGCTTAGTCGGCGGGGGGGCGGAGACCCAGTACTTC. The rearrangement uses TRBV7-2 and TRBJ2-5, with 9 bases aligning to TRBD2. This CDR3 comprises 15 residues. Trimming took 1 base from V and 5 from J; bases not matched to a gene: 5. The V gene's germline CDR1 is SGHTA and CDR2 FQGNSA.

This clone was detected only a few times. This rearrangement joins TRBV25-1 to TRBJ1-1, with D perhaps TRBD1 (6 bases). V lost 3 bases and J lost 6, with 20 bases in between. CDR1 and CDR2 from the germline V gene are MGHDK and SYGVNS. This CDR3 is built from 16 residues. This CDR3 is CASSDLTGGESAEAFF. The CDR3 DNA sequence: TGTGCCAGCAGTGACCTCACTGGGGGCGAGTCGGCTGAAGCTTTCTTT.

V usage is TRBV7-9 and J usage is TRBJ1-4; 7 positions match TRBD1. The V gene's germline CDR1 is SEHNR and CDR2 FQNEAQ (reference sequence). The CDR3 contains 15 residues. J was trimmed by 5 bases and V by 4 bases; bases with no gene match: 7. CDR3 protein: CASSYGDSINEKLFF. In nucleotides, the CDR3 is TGTGCCAGCAGCTACGGGGACAGCATCAATGAAAAACTGTTTTTT.

The chain links TRBV6-5 to TRBJ1-1; possibly TRBD1 for D (6 bases). There are 11 residues in the CDR3. V was shortened by 6 bases and J by 7 bases, with 9 bases between the two germline ends. Germline V gene lookup returns CDR1 MNHEY and CDR2 SVGAGI. This CDR3 is CASSRGGEAFF. The CDR3 DNA is TGTGCCAGCAGCAGGGGCGGTGAAGCTTTCTTT.

This clone has just a few counts. The V gene is TRBV15, the J gene TRBJ2-2, with D maybe TRBD1 (6 bases). CDR3 length: 16 amino acids. V lost 1 base and J 0 bases, leaving 9 bases between the germline ends. Germline CDR1 LNHNV, CDR2 YYDKDF (reference sequence). CDR3 region: CATSRAGTTNTGELFF. The CDR3 DNA follows: TGTGCCACCAGCAGAGCAGGGACAACGAACACCGGGGAGCTGTTTTTT.

V and J are TRBV4-1 and TRBJ2-4; TRBD1 agrees at 7 bases. Germline assignment: CDR1 MGHRA and CDR2 YSYEKL. V shed 6 bases, J shed 3 bases, and the junction held 8 bases outside the gene matches. The CDR3 spans 15 residues. The CDR3 spells CASSHTGDLKNIQYF. Written as DNA, the CDR3 is TGCGCCAGCAGTCATACAGGGGATCTCAAAAACATTCAGTACTTC.

This clone was recorded many times. The rearrangement joins TRBV10-2 to TRBJ2-7, with 9 positions matching TRBD1. J was trimmed by 3 bases and V by 2 bases; bases with no gene match: 2. The CDR3 is made up of 14 amino acids. Germline lookup yields CDR1 WSHSY and CDR2 SAAADI. The CDR3 DNA is TGCGCCAGCAGTGAGGGGACAGGGTACTACGAGCAGTACTTC. It yields the protein CASSEGTGYYEQYF.

This clone was seen only a few times. This chain links TRBV10-2 with TRBJ2-5; D might be TRBD1 (5 bases). Germline V lookup: CDR1 WSHSY, CDR2 SAAADI. The length of the CDR3 is 12 residues. Trimming pared 5 bases from V and 5 bases from J, leaving 9 bases between. The CDR3: CASSHPGETQYF. The DNA for the CDR3 is TGCGCCAGCAGTCACCCAGGGGAGACCCAGTACTTC.

The CDR3 nucleotides are TGCGCCAGCAGCTTGGGACAGATTTCTGGGGCCAACGTCCTGACTTTC. It specifies CASSLGQISGANVLTF. This chain links TRBV5-1 with TRBJ2-6; D possibly corresponds to TRBD1 (5 bases). V dropped 0 bases and J dropped 1 base, with 8 bases sitting between them. CDR1 is SGHRS and CDR2 is YFSETQ in the germline V gene. The CDR3 sequence is 16 residues long.